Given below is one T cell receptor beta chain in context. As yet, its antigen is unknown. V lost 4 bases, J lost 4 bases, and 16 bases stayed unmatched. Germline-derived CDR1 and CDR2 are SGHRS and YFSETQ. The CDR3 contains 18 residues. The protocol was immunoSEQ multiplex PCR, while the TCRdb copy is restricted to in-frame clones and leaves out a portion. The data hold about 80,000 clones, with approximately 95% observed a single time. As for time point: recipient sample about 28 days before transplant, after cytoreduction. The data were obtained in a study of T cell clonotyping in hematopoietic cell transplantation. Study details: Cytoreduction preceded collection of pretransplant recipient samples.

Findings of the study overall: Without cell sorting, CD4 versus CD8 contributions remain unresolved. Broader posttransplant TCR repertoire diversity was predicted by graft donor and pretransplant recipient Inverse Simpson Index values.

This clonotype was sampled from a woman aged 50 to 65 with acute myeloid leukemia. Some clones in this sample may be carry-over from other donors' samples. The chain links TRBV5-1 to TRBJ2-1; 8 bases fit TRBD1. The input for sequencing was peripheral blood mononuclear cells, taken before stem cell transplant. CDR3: CASSPQPPGTGVYNEQFF. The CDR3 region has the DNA TGCGCCAGCAGCCCCCAGCCCCCCGGGACAGGAGTATACAATGAGCAGTTCTTC.